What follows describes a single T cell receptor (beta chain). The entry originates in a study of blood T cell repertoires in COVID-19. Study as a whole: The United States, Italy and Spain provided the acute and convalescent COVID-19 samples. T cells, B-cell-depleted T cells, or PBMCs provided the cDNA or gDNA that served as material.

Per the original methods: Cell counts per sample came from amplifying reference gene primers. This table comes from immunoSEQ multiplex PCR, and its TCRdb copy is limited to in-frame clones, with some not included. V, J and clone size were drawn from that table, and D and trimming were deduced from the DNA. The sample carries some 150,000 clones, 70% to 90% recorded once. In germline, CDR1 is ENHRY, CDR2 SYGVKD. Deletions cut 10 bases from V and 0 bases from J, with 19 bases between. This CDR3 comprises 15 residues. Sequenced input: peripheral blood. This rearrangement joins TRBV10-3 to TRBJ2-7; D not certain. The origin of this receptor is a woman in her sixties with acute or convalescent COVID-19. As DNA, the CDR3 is TGTGCCACGTCCACGAGAGACGGGTCCTCCTACGAGCAGTACTTC. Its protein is CATSTRDGSSYEQYF.